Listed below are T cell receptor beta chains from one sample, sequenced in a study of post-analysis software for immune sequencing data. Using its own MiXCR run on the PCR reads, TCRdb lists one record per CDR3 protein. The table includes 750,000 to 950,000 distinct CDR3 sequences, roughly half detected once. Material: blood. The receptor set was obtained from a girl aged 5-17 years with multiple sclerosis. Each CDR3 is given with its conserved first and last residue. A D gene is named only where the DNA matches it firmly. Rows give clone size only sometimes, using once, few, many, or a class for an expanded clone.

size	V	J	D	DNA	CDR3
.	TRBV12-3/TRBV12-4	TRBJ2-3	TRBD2	TGTGCCAGCAGTGGCGGGACTAGCGGGGGGAGGGGTACGCAGTATTTT	CASSGGTSGGRGTQYF
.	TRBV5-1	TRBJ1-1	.	TGCGCCAGCAGCCCCCTGGAGGACGGGGAAGCTTTCTTT	CASSPLEDGEAFF
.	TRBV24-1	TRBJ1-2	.	TGTGCCACCAGCCCGAGGGGCGGGTATGGCTACACCTTC	CATSPRGGYGYTF
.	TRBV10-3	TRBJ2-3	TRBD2	TGTGCCATCAGTCCCTTAGCGGGGGGTAGCACAGATACGCAGTATTTT	CAISPLAGGSTDTQYF
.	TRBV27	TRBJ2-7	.	TGTGCCAGCAGAACGGGGGCGGGCGAGCAGTACTTC	CASRTGAGEQYF
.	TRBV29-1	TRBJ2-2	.	TGCAGCGTAGCTTGGGGAGACACCGGGGAGCTGTTTTTT	CSVAWGDTGELFF
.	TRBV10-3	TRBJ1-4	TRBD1	TGTGCCATCAGTTTGGGACAGGGGAATGAAAAACTGTTTTTT	CAISLGQGNEKLFF
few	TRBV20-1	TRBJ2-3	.	TGCAGTGCTGTGGTCGGGATCACAGATACGCAGTATTTT	CSAVVGITDTQYF
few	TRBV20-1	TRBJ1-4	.	TGCAGTGCTAGCTCCATTAATGAAAAACTGTTTTTT	CSASSINEKLFF
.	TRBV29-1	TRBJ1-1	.	TGCAGCGTCGCACAGGTGTTAAACACTGAAGCTTTCTTT	CSVAQVLNTEAFF
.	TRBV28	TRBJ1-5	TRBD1	TGTGCCAGCAAGACAGGGGCCCACAATCAGCCCCAGCATTTT	CASKTGAHNQPQHF
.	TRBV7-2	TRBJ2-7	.	TGTGCCAGCAGCCACAACAGGGTAACCTACGAGCAGTACTTC	CASSHNRVTYEQYF
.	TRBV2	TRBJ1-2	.	TGTGCCAGCACGATCTACGACGGCACCATCTATGGCTACACCTTC	CASTIYDGTIYGYTF
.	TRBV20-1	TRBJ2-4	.	TGCAGTGTTAGTAGCAGGGCCGAAAACATTCAGTACTTC	CSVSSRAENIQYF
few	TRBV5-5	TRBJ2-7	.	TGTGCCAGCGGATACCGGGACGGAAGCTACGAGCAGTACTTC	CASGYRDGSYEQYF
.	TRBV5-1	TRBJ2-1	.	TGCGCCAGCAGCATGGCGGGGGCCGTTAATGAGCAGTGCTTC	CASSMAGAVNEQCF
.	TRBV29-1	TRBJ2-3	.	TGCAGCGTTAGGGGGGATTTGACACCCATCACAGATACGCAGTATTTT	CSVRGDLTPITDTQYF
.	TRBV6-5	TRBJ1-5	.	TGTGCCAGCAGACCCGGGACGGCTAGCCCCAATCAGCCCCAGCATTTT	CASRPGTASPNQPQHF
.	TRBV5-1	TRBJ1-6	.	TGCGCCAGCAGCCCGAAGCCAGGGTATGAAAATTCACCCCTCCACTTT	CASSPKPGYENSPLHF
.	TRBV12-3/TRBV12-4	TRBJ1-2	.	TGTGCCAGCAGTCAGGACAGCACCTATGGCTACACCTTC	CASSQDSTYGYTF
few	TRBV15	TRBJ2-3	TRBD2	TGTGCCACCAGCAGTGGTCGGGAGGGCCCAGATACGCAGTATTTT	CATSSGREGPDTQYF
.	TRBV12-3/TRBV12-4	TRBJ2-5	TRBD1	TGTGCCAGCAGTCGTGTCGTGACAGGGACCCAAGAGACCCAGTACTTC	CASSRVVTGTQETQYF
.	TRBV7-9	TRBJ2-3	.	TGTGCCAGCAGTTCTATGGGGCCAGGGAGAACAGATACGCAGTATTTT	CASSSMGPGRTDTQYF
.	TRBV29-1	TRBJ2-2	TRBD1	TGCAGCGCTCGGGGACAGGGGGTCACCGGGGAGCTGTTTTTT	CSARGQGVTGELFF
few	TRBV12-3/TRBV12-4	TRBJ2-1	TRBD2	TGTGCCAGCAGTCGGTTGGGACTAGCGGGTTTCTCCGGTGGGAATGAGCAGTTCTTC	CASSRLGLAGFSGGNEQFF
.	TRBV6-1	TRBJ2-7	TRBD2	TGTGCCAGCACCGAGGGTCGGGAGGCCTCCTACGAGCAGTACTTC	CASTEGREASYEQYF
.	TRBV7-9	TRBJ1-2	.	TGTGCCAGCAGCCGACAGGACTATGGCTACACCTTC	CASSRQDYGYTF
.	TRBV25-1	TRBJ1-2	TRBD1	TGTGCCAGCAGTGAATCCGGAGACAGGGTGGGAGAAGGCTACACCTTC	CASSESGDRVGEGYTF
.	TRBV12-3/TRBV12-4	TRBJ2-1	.	TGTGCCAGCACCCCCCGATGGGATGAGCAGTTCTTC	CASTPRWDEQFF
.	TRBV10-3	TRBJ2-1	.	TGTGCCATCAGCCAGACCCGGAATGAGCAGTTCTTC	CAISQTRNEQFF
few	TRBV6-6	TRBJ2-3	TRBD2	TGTGCCAGCAGCTCGGGAGGGGCGGTATACACAGATACGCAGTATTTT	CASSSGGAVYTDTQYF
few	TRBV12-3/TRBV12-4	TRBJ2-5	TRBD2	TGTGCCAGCGGCCTGCCTGGACGACTAGCCCAAGAGACCCAGTACTTC	CASGLPGRLAQETQYF
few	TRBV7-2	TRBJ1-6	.	TGTGCCAGCAGCATACTCCCTGGACAGCCTAATTCACCCCTCCACTTT	CASSILPGQPNSPLHF
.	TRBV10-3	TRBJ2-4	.	TGTGCCATCAGTGACCCGGGTGGAGAGCAGTACTTC	CAISDPGGEQYF
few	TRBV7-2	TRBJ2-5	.	TGTGCCAGCAGCTCAACGAGGGAAGAGACCCAGTACTTC	CASSSTREETQYF
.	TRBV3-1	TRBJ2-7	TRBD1	TGTGCCAGCAGCCCGGAAGTAGGGACAGGGACCTACGAGCAGTACTTC	CASSPEVGTGTYEQYF
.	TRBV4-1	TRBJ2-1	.	TGCGCCAGCAGCCCTAGTCGGGGGTCGACCGCGGGTGAGCAGTTCTTC	CASSPSRGSTAGEQFF
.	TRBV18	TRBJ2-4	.	TGTGCCAGCTCACGCGGGACAGACAAAAACATTCAGTACTTC	CASSRGTDKNIQYF
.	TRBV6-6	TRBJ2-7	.	TGTGCCAGCAGTTACTTAGCGGTGTACGAGCAGTACTTC	CASSYLAVYEQYF
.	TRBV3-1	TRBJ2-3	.	TGTGCCAGCAGCCCTGAGGCGAGGTGGTCAGATACGCAGTATTTT	CASSPEARWSDTQYF
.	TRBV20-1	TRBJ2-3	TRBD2	TGCAGTGCTAGTGGGGGGGACCCAACACCCGATACGCAGTATTTT	CSASGGDPTPDTQYF
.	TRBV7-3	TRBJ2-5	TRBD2	TGTGCCAGCAGCCTCGACAGGGATATCGGGACTAGCGACTACAATGAGCAGTACTTC	CASSLDRDIGTSDYNEQYF
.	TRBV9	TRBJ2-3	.	TGTGCCAGCAGCGTAGGGGTCCAGGTCCTCCACACAGATACGCAGTATTTT	CASSVGVQVLHTDTQYF
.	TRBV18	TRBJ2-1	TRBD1	TGTGCCAGCTCACCCTCCGGGACAGTGCCTAAGAATGAGCAGTTCTTC	CASSPSGTVPKNEQFF
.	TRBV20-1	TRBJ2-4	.	TGCAGTGCTAGCGCCGGGGTGGGGCAGTACTTC	CSASAGVGQYF
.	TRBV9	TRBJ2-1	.	TGTGCCAGCAGCCCTGGAGGGATGGGCTACAATGAGCAGTTCTTC	CASSPGGMGYNEQFF
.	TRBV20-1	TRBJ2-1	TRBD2	TGCAGTGCTACAGTAGCGGGGACCCGGGGGAATGAGCAGTTCTTC	CSATVAGTRGNEQFF
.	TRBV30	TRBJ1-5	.	TGTGCCTGGAGTGGGAGGGGGATAGGCAATCAGCCCCAGCATTTT	CAWSGRGIGNQPQHF
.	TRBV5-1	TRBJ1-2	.	TGCGCCAGCAGCTTGTTGGGGGGCTCCTATGGCTACACCTTC	CASSLLGGSYGYTF
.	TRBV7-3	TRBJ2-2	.	TGTGCCAGCAGCTTAATCGGCGGGGATAACACCGGGGAGCTGTTTTTT	CASSLIGGDNTGELFF
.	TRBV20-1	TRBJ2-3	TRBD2	TGCAGTACGACTAGCGGGAACGCAGATACGCAGTATTTT	CSTTSGNADTQYF
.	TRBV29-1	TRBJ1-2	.	TGCAGCGTTGACCGACCCCAGGGAGCAGGTATCGACTATGGCTACACCTTC	CSVDRPQGAGIDYGYTF
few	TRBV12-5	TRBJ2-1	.	TGTGCTAGTGGTTTGGTACACTTGCGTAGCGGATACAATGAGCAGTTCTTC	CASGLVHLRSGYNEQFF
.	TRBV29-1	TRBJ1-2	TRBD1	TGCAGCGTCGCGGACAGGGGGCCGCCTGTCTATGGCTACACCTTC	CSVADRGPPVYGYTF
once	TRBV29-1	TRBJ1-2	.	TGCAGCGTCACGGCGGGCACTGGCTACACCTTC	CSVTAGTGYTF
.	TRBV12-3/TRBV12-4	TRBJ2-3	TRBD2	TGTGCCAGCAGTATAGCGGGGGCTCAGCGTACGCAGTATTTT	CASSIAGAQRTQYF
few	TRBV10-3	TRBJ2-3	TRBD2	TGTGCCATCAGTGGTGGGACTAGTGCGGTCACAGATACGCAGTATTTT	CAISGGTSAVTDTQYF
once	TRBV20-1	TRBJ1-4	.	TGCAGTGCTCGTAGGGTAGGATCGGGGAAGGAAAAACTGTTTTTT	CSARRVGSGKEKLFF
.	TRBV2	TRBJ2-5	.	TGTGCCAGCAACTTCAGGGAAGAGACCCAGTACTTC	CASNFREETQYF
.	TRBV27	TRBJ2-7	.	TGTGCCAGCAGTTCCCCGGTACGCTCCTACGAGCAGTACTTC	CASSSPVRSYEQYF